What follows are 32 T cell receptor beta chains derived from one specimen sequenced in a study of blood T cell repertoires in COVID-19. Assay used: immunoSEQ multiplex PCR; TCRdb lists only in-frame clones, some missing. The repertoire holds 62,000 or so clones, with roughly 85% as singletons. The specimen was peripheral blood. The receptors were sampled from a human donor in a cohort sampled during active COVID-19.

This clone appeared once. The chain has TRBV19 and TRBJ1-1; TRBD1 is a possible D gene (5 bases). Trimming removed 9 bases from V and 1 base from J, with 27 bases in between. CDR1 and CDR2 (germline): LNHDA, SQIVND (reference sequence). The CDR3 is made up of 18 amino acids. This chain's CDR3 is CASKKPGQGGSRNTEAFF. DNA of the CDR3: TGTGCCAGCAAGAAGCCTGGGCAGGGTGGATCAAGGAACACTGAAGCTTTCTTT. Together with reference TRBV19 and TRBJ1-1, the CDR3 gives the full variable domain: DGGITQSPKYLFRKEGQNVTLSCEQNLNHDAMYWYRQDPGQGLRLIYYSQIVNDFQKGDIAEGYSVSREKKESFPLTVTSAQKNPTAFYLCASKKPGQGGSRNTEAFFGQGTRLTVV.

The rearrangement uses TRBV6-1 and TRBJ1-3; D gene ambiguous. The V end lost 2 bases, the J end lost 4 bases, and 6 bases lay between the germline ends. The CDR3 contains 13 residues. Germline lookup yields CDR1 MNHNS and CDR2 SASEGT. This CDR3 reads CASSETQGNTIYF. Written as DNA, the CDR3 is TGTGCCAGCAGTGAAACCCAGGGAAACACCATATATTTT.

The rearrangement uses TRBV6-5 and TRBJ1-6; 7 nucleotides line up with TRBD1. Germline V gene lookup returns CDR1 MNHEY and CDR2 SVGAGI. This CDR3 is 15 amino acids long. V lost 5 bases to trimming and J lost 7 bases; unmatched junction nucleotides: 8. In DNA form, the CDR3 reads TGTGCCAGCAGTCTGTCCGGGACAGCAAATTCACCCCTCCACTTT. Protein product: CASSLSGTANSPLHF.

V is TRBV11-3 and J is TRBJ2-3; unclear D gene. Germline lookup yields CDR1 SGHNT and CDR2 YENEEA. The CDR3 consists of 15 residues. V was cut by 2 bases and J by 2 bases, with 11 bases left in between. CDR3 coding DNA: TGTGCCAGCAGCTTACAAGGTGCGGCCACAGATACGCAGTATTTT. Protein product: CASSLQGAATDTQYF.

The chain carries TRBV30 and TRBJ2-3, with 8 bases lining up with TRBD2. Losses at the gene ends were 3 bases for V and 1 base for J; bases not matched to a gene: 18. Germline V CDR1 and CDR2: GTSNPN, SVGIG (reference sequence). This CDR3 is built from 19 residues. The chain's CDR3 is CAWSATGGAGALGTDTQYF. The CDR3 nucleotides read TGTGCCTGGAGCGCTACGGGGGGAGCGGGGGCCCTGGGCACAGATACGCAGTATTTT.

The chain is built from TRBV4-1 and TRBJ2-6; 7 bases are a match to TRBD1. Germline trimming cut 2 bases from V and 0 bases from J; bases unmatched to any gene: 10. This CDR3 is built from 19 residues. CDR1 MGHRA and CDR2 YSYEKL come from the germline V gene. The CDR3 nucleotides are TGCGCCAGCAGCCAACCTCTCCGGGACAGAGTCTCTGGGGCCAACGTCCTGACTTTC. Amino acids: CASSQPLRDRVSGANVLTF.

The rearrangement uses TRBV12-3 or TRBV12-4 and TRBJ1-3; D gene uncertain. V lost 7 bases and J 4 bases, leaving 11 bases between the germline ends. This CDR3 is 13 amino acids long. The CDR3 sequence is CASTPGQGNTIYF. As DNA, the CDR3 is TGTGCCAGCACCCCGGGTCAAGGAAACACCATATATTTT.

V and J are TRBV5-6 and TRBJ1-2; D ambiguous. V lost 0 bases, J lost 8 bases, and 11 bases lay in between. Looked up from germline, CDR1 is SGHDT and CDR2 is YYEEEE. The CDR3 contains 13 residues. The CDR3 DNA is TGTGCCAGCAGCTTGGGTAGGAGTGGCGGCTACACCTTC. It translates to CASSLGRSGGYTF.

The J gene is TRBJ2-5, the V gene TRBV4-3; 7 bases align to TRBD1. This CDR3 has 18 residues. J was trimmed by 4 bases and V by 1 base; bases with no gene match: 15. The germline V gene encodes CDR1 LGHNA and CDR2 YSLEER. The CDR3 DNA reads TGCGCCAGCAGCCAAGGACGAGTAGCTGCGGCAGGGGGAGAGACCCAGTACTTC. Encoded protein: CASSQGRVAAAGGETQYF.

The chain employs TRBV18 and TRBJ1-2; possible D gene TRBD1, 5 bases. CDR1 and CDR2 from the germline V gene are KGHSH and LQKENI. Between the trimmed V and J ends, which lost 1 base and 0 bases, there was a span of 6 bases. The CDR3 contains 14 residues. The CDR3 loop reads CASSPQDTNYGYTF. The DNA for the CDR3 is TGTGCCAGCTCACCACAGGACACTAACTATGGCTACACCTTC.

This sequence joins TRBV19 and TRBJ1-5, with 11 bases fitting TRBD1. The CDR3 extends over 16 amino acids. V lost 7 bases, J lost 3 bases, and 8 bases stayed unmatched. Germline assignment: CDR1 LNHDA and CDR2 SQIVND (reference sequence). The CDR3 nucleotides read TGTGCCAGTAATACCCGGGACAGGGGGTACAATCAGCCCCAGCATTTT. Amino acids: CASNTRDRGYNQPQHF.

The chain combines TRBV7-9 with TRBJ2-1; 12 positions agree with TRBD2. Per germline, CDR1 SEHNR and CDR2 FQNEAQ (reference sequence). V was clipped by 5 bases and J by 4 bases; unmatched bases: 9. The CDR3 loop spans 17 amino acids. The CDR3 loop is CASSPPSGRGFYNEQFF. CDR3 DNA: TGTGCCAGCAGCCCCCCTAGCGGGAGGGGTTTTTACAATGAGCAGTTCTTC.

The chain recombines TRBV18 with TRBJ2-7; TRBD2 is a possible D gene (5 bases). Trimming pared 2 bases from V and 0 bases from J, leaving 11 bases between. The CDR3 runs 15 residues. Germline V lookup: CDR1 KGHSH, CDR2 LQKENI. CDR3 loop: CASSPSAGVSYEQYF. The CDR3 DNA reads as TGTGCCAGCTCACCAAGCGCCGGGGTCTCCTACGAGCAGTACTTC.

This clone was detected a few times. This chain joins TRBV7-6 and TRBJ2-1; 12 bases match TRBD2. Trimming cost V 5 bases and J 8 bases; bases outside gene matches: 4. The CDR3 is made up of 14 amino acids. In germline, CDR1 is SGHVS, CDR2 FNYEAQ. CDR3 amino acids: CASSDRLAGDEQFF. DNA for the CDR3: TGTGCCAGCAGCGACCGACTAGCGGGGGATGAGCAGTTCTTC.

The genes are TRBV7-2 and TRBJ2-1; D remains unclear. Trimming took 2 bases from V and 12 from J, leaving 14 bases between them. This CDR3 has 13 residues. CDR1 is SGHTA, CDR2 FQGNSA, per germline. CDR3 sequence reads: CASSLRSLESQFF. The CDR3 region has the DNA TGTGCCAGCAGCTTAAGGAGTTTAGAGTCGCAGTTCTTC.

The J gene is TRBJ1-2, the V gene TRBV5-6; 8 nucleotides line up with TRBD1. Germline V gene lookup returns CDR1 SGHDT and CDR2 YYEEEE. CDR3 length equals 13 residues. With 3 bases clipped from V and 7 bases from J, the junction kept 5 bases outside the gene matches. In DNA form, the CDR3 reads TGTGCCAGCAGCTCCCGGACAGGGAGTGGCTACACCTTC. It yields the protein CASSSRTGSGYTF.

The gene calls are TRBV6-5 and TRBJ2-1; TRBD2 matches 13 bases. CDR1 is MNHEY, CDR2 SVGAGI, per germline. The CDR3 spans 15 residues. The ends lost 5 bases at V and 6 bases at J; junction bases unmatched: 4. CDR3 nucleotides: TGTGCCAGCAGTCCACTAGCGGGAGGGCCCAATGAGCAGTTCTTC. Protein: CASSPLAGGPNEQFF.

The CDR3, as DNA: TGTGCCAGCAGCCAGTCAGGCCCGCTAGCGGGGCCCTGGGGGGAGACCCAGTACTTC. It encodes CASSQSGPLAGPWGETQYF. This rearrangement joins TRBV4-2 to TRBJ2-5; 9 nucleotides agree with TRBD2. The CDR3 is 19 residues long. In germline, CDR1 is LGHNA, CDR2 YNFKEQ. With V trimmed by 3 bases and J by 5 bases, 19 bases remained unmatched.

The genes are TRBV6-6 and TRBJ2-3, with 11 bases identical to TRBD2. Trimming at V came to 5 bases and at J to 1 base, leaving 11 bases not matched to a gene. The CDR3 extends over 18 amino acids. Per the germline V gene, CDR1 is MNHNY and CDR2 is SVGAGI (reference sequence). The CDR3 DNA is TGTGCCAGCAGTCTACTAGCGGGGGCCTCCGCCGGCACAGATACGCAGTATTTT. Protein: CASSLLAGASAGTDTQYF.

This clone was recorded once. The gene calls are TRBV11-2 and TRBJ2-2; D is possibly TRBD2 (5 bases). The V gene's germline CDR1 is SGHAT and CDR2 FQNNGV. The CDR3 covers 14 residues. With 3 bases removed from V and 3 bases from J, the gap between germline ends came to 8 bases. The CDR3 spells CASSLRVYTGELFF. In DNA, the CDR3 is TGTGCCAGCAGCTTGCGGGTTTACACCGGGGAGCTGTTTTTT.

CDR3 loop: CATSRDRLAGGRETQYF. CDR3 DNA sequence: TGTGCCACCAGCAGAGATCGGCTAGCGGGAGGGAGGGAGACCCAGTACTTC. This rearrangement joins TRBV15 to TRBJ2-5; TRBD2 matches 12 bases. V gave up 0 bases and J gave up 5 bases; unmatched junction bases: 7. Germline V lookup: CDR1 LNHNV, CDR2 YYDKDF (reference sequence). This CDR3 comprises 17 residues.

The chain uses TRBV3-1 (or the pseudogene TRBV3-2) and TRBJ2-5; 9 bases fit TRBD2. The ends lost 1 base at V and 4 bases at J; junction bases unmatched: 4. Germline loops: CDR1 LGHDT, CDR2 YNNKEL (reference sequence). This CDR3 contains 15 residues. This CDR3 reads CASSQGLAGLETQYF. The CDR3 DNA reads as TGTGCCAGCAGCCAAGGGCTAGCGGGATTAGAGACCCAGTACTTC.

This clone was seen a single time. This chain connects TRBV5-4 to TRBJ2-3; 13 bases match TRBD2. The ends lost 4 bases at V and 0 bases at J; junction bases unmatched: 8. CDR1 and CDR2 from the germline V gene are SGHNT and YYREEE (reference sequence). The length of the CDR3 is 18 residues. The CDR3 DNA reads as TGTGCCAGCAGCCTACCCGGGACTAGCGGGACTAGCACAGATACGCAGTATTTT. This gives the protein CASSLPGTSGTSTDTQYF.

The chain combines TRBV30 with TRBJ2-1; the match to TRBD2 covers 8 bases. CDR3 length: 15 amino acids. The V gene end was trimmed by 0 bases and the J gene end by 10 bases; junction bases not matched to a gene: 11. Germline lookup yields CDR1 GTSNPN and CDR2 SVGIG (reference sequence). In nucleotides, the CDR3 is TGTGCCTGGAGTGTAAAGGGACTAGGGAGTATGGAGCAGTTCTTC. Translating it yields CAWSVKGLGSMEQFF.

The V and J genes are TRBV5-1 and TRBJ2-3, with TRBD1 as a possible D gene (6 bases). Germline CDR1 is SGHRS and CDR2 is YFSETQ. This CDR3 spans 15 amino acids. V was clipped by 0 bases and J by 2 bases, with 10 bases between them. The CDR3 loop is CASSLGGRDTDTQYF. CDR3 in DNA: TGCGCCAGCAGCTTGGGGGGGCGAGACACAGATACGCAGTATTTT.

The chain carries TRBV18 and TRBJ2-7; 8 bases are a match to TRBD1. This CDR3 comprises 15 residues. Trimming removed 0 bases from V and 6 bases from J; junction bases left unmatched: 7. The V gene's germline CDR1 is KGHSH and CDR2 LQKENI. CDR3 protein: CASSPPQGAPSEQYF. The CDR3 nucleotides are TGTGCCAGCTCACCACCCCAGGGGGCGCCGAGCGAGCAGTACTTC.

This clone showed up just once. The chain couples TRBV29-1 to TRBJ1-2; 8 nucleotides match TRBD1. The germline gives CDR1 SQVTM, CDR2 ANQGSEA. V lost 5 bases to trimming and J lost 3 bases; unmatched junction nucleotides: 2. The CDR3 spans 12 residues. The CDR3 region is CSVQGADYGYTF. In DNA, the CDR3 is TGCAGCGTTCAGGGGGCGGACTATGGCTACACCTTC.

This clone was observed a handful of times. The rearrangement joins TRBV5-1 to TRBJ1-3, with TRBD1 identical over 7 bases. Germline-derived CDR1 and CDR2 are SGHRS and YFSETQ. CDR3 length equals 15 residues. The junction had 4 bases not matched to a gene; V was cut back by 4 bases and J by 0 bases. CDR3 sequence reads: CASSPRQGSGNTIYF. CDR3 DNA sequence: TGCGCCAGCAGCCCTAGACAGGGCTCTGGAAACACCATATATTTT.

The gene calls are TRBV3-1 (or the pseudogene TRBV3-2) and TRBJ1-6; D perhaps matches TRBD1 (6 bases). This CDR3 has 15 amino acids. Germline V gene lookup returns CDR1 LGHDT and CDR2 YNNKEL (reference sequence). The V end was cut by 4 bases, the J end by 6 bases, with 13 bases between. This chain's CDR3 is CASSRGGNVNSPLHF. CDR3 sequence (DNA): TGTGCCAGCAGCCGAGGGGGTAATGTTAATTCACCCCTCCACTTT.

V gene TRBV5-1 combines with J gene TRBJ1-5; perhaps TRBD1 as D (5 bases). V was shortened by 7 bases and J by 2 bases, with 25 bases between the two germline ends. The V gene's germline CDR1 is SGHRS and CDR2 YFSETQ. The CDR3 has 18 residues. The CDR3 here is CASAAQPARDEGNQPQHF. Written as DNA, the CDR3 is TGCGCCAGCGCCGCCCAGCCCGCCAGGGATGAGGGCAATCAGCCCCAGCATTTT.

The chain's CDR3 is CASSSTQNYGNTIYF. CDR3 in DNA: TGTGCCAGCAGCTCCACTCAGAACTATGGAAACACCATATATTTT. This sequence joins TRBV9 and TRBJ1-3; D ambiguous. The length of the CDR3 is 15 residues. V lost 4 bases and J 3 bases, leaving 14 bases between the germline ends. The V gene's germline CDR1 is SGDLS and CDR2 YYNGEE.

This clone was seen a single time. V and J are TRBV7-2 and TRBJ2-5; TRBD2 is a possible D gene (5 bases). CDR1 and CDR2 (germline): SGHTA, FQGNSA. Deletions cut 4 bases from V and 7 bases from J, with 16 bases between. CDR3 size: 14 residues. This CDR3 is CASSSRTPRVTQYF. The CDR3 DNA reads as TGTGCCAGCAGCTCACGGACCCCGCGGGTGACCCAGTACTTC.